These T cell receptor beta chains were read from a single sample in a study of blood T cells in healthy people across ages. A single record per CDR3 protein comes from TCRdb applying MiXCR to the 5' RACE reads. The sample carries about 1.7 million distinct CDR3 sequences, 28% recorded once. The specimen was blood. The receptors here all came from a woman aged 25 to 39 in good health. Both conserved end residues are part of each CDR3. D genes are given only for firm matches. Clone size, where shown, is once, few, many, or a class for clones that have expanded.

v_gene: TRBV2
d_gene: TRBD1
j_gene: TRBJ2-2
abundance: few
CDR3nt: TGTGCCAGCAGGGGGGACAGGGTCTACGGGGAGCTGTTTTTT
CDR3aa: CASRGDRVYGELFF

v_gene: TRBV7-6
d_gene: .
j_gene: TRBJ2-7
abundance: few
CDR3nt: TGTGCCAGCAGCTTAGCTGCGGCTAGCTCCTACGAGCAGTACTTC
CDR3aa: CASSLAAASSYEQYF

v_gene: TRBV3-1
d_gene: .
j_gene: TRBJ2-3
abundance: .
CDR3nt: TGTGCCAGCAGCCCCCGATACAGGGCAGATACGCAGTATTTT
CDR3aa: CASSPRYRADTQYF

v_gene: TRBV6-2/TRBV6-3
d_gene: .
j_gene: TRBJ1-2
abundance: few
CDR3nt: TGTGCCAGCAGTTCAAGCAATTCAGGGGCCTACTATGGCTACACCTTC
CDR3aa: CASSSSNSGAYYGYTF

v_gene: TRBV5-1
d_gene: .
j_gene: TRBJ1-1
abundance: .
CDR3nt: TGCGCCAGCAGCCAACAGGTGAACACTGAAGCTTTCTTT
CDR3aa: CASSQQVNTEAFF

v_gene: TRBV3-1
d_gene: .
j_gene: TRBJ2-4
abundance: many
CDR3nt: TGTGCCAGCAGCCAAAATAGCAAAAACATTCAGTACTTC
CDR3aa: CASSQNSKNIQYF

v_gene: TRBV20-1
d_gene: .
j_gene: TRBJ1-3
abundance: .
CDR3nt: TGCAGTGCTAGTTCTTCCGGAAACACCATATATTTT
CDR3aa: CSASSSGNTIYF

v_gene: TRBV2
d_gene: .
j_gene: TRBJ2-5
abundance: many
CDR3nt: TGTGCCGCAAGGGCGGAAGAGACCCAGTACTTC
CDR3aa: CAARAEETQYF

v_gene: TRBV4-3
d_gene: TRBD2
j_gene: TRBJ2-1
abundance: few
CDR3nt: TGCGCCAGCAGCCAAGATAGGCTAGCGGGAAGGTACAATGAGCAGTTCTTC
CDR3aa: CASSQDRLAGRYNEQFF

v_gene: TRBV19
d_gene: .
j_gene: TRBJ1-5
abundance: few
CDR3nt: TGTGCCAGTAATGGCGCCGCCAGGGGCAATCAGCCCCAGCATTTT
CDR3aa: CASNGAARGNQPQHF

v_gene: TRBV7-6
d_gene: .
j_gene: TRBJ1-5
abundance: many
CDR3nt: TGCGCCAGCAGCTTGGAGGTTGGGCAGCCCCAGCATTTT
CDR3aa: CASSLEVGQPQHF

v_gene: TRBV9
d_gene: .
j_gene: TRBJ2-5
abundance: .
CDR3nt: TGTGCCAGCAGCGTAGCGAGTAGACTGCAAGAGACCCAGTACTTC
CDR3aa: CASSVASRLQETQYF

v_gene: TRBV11-2
d_gene: TRBD2
j_gene: TRBJ2-1
abundance: many
CDR3nt: TGTGCCAGCAGCTTGACTAGCGTCGCCGGTAACAATGAGCAGTTCTTC
CDR3aa: CASSLTSVAGNNEQFF

v_gene: TRBV6-5
d_gene: TRBD2
j_gene: TRBJ2-5
abundance: many
CDR3nt: TGTGCCAGCAGTTACGCGGCTAGCGGGGGGCCTCAAGAGACCCAGTACTTC
CDR3aa: CASSYAASGGPQETQYF

v_gene: TRBV3-1
d_gene: TRBD2
j_gene: TRBJ2-1
abundance: many
CDR3nt: TGTGCCAGCAGCCGGCGGGGGGGCAATGAGCAGTTCTTC
CDR3aa: CASSRRGGNEQFF

v_gene: TRBV3-1
d_gene: TRBD2
j_gene: TRBJ2-5
abundance: few
CDR3nt: TGTGCCAGCAGCCAAGGCAGCGGGAACGTTGCGGAGACCCAGTACTTC
CDR3aa: CASSQGSGNVAETQYF

v_gene: TRBV25-1
d_gene: .
j_gene: TRBJ1-2
abundance: few
CDR3nt: TGTGCCAGCAGTGAGGGCGGAAAAGGTTTCAATGGCTACACCTTC
CDR3aa: CASSEGGKGFNGYTF

v_gene: TRBV29-1
d_gene: .
j_gene: TRBJ2-3
abundance: .
CDR3nt: TGCAGCGTTGAATTAGAGGCAGGTACGCAGTATTTT
CDR3aa: CSVELEAGTQYF

v_gene: TRBV29-1
d_gene: .
j_gene: TRBJ2-7
abundance: .
CDR3nt: TGCAGCGTTGAAGATGTGGACTCCTACGAGCAGTACTTC
CDR3aa: CSVEDVDSYEQYF

v_gene: TRBV4-1
d_gene: .
j_gene: TRBJ1-6
abundance: few
CDR3nt: TGCGCCAGCAGCCAAGAAGTTGGGGACGCCTATAATTCACCCCTCCACTTT
CDR3aa: CASSQEVGDAYNSPLHF

v_gene: TRBV2
d_gene: .
j_gene: TRBJ2-1
abundance: .
CDR3nt: TGTGCCACCACAGGGAATGAGCAGTTCTTC
CDR3aa: CATTGNEQFF

v_gene: TRBV3-1
d_gene: TRBD1
j_gene: TRBJ1-2
abundance: many
CDR3nt: TGTGCCAGCAGCCAAGGACAGGGGATCTATGGCTACACCTTC
CDR3aa: CASSQGQGIYGYTF

v_gene: TRBV27
d_gene: TRBD2
j_gene: TRBJ2-1
abundance: .
CDR3nt: TGTGCCAGCAGTGCAGGTGCGGGGGGGCCAATTGATGAGCAGTTCTTC
CDR3aa: CASSAGAGGPIDEQFF

v_gene: TRBV6-1
d_gene: .
j_gene: TRBJ1-3
abundance: .
CDR3nt: TGTGCCAGCAGCAAGACGTGGACAATCTCTGGAAACACCATATATTTT
CDR3aa: CASSKTWTISGNTIYF

v_gene: TRBV7-2
d_gene: TRBD1
j_gene: TRBJ2-7
abundance: many
CDR3nt: TGTGCCAGCAGTCAAGAGGGGGAGAGGGGGCTCAGGCAGTACTTC
CDR3aa: CASSQEGERGLRQYF

v_gene: TRBV18
d_gene: TRBD1
j_gene: TRBJ1-1
abundance: once
CDR3nt: TGTGCCAGCTCACCCGCTAGACAGGGGTCCACTGAAGCTTTCTTT
CDR3aa: CASSPARQGSTEAFF

v_gene: TRBV10-2
d_gene: .
j_gene: TRBJ2-1
abundance: .
CDR3nt: TGCGCCAGCAGAAGCCAGGGGGGTCGACTCATCAATGAGCAGTTCTTC
CDR3aa: CASRSQGGRLINEQFF

v_gene: TRBV20-1
d_gene: TRBD2
j_gene: TRBJ2-1
abundance: few
CDR3nt: TGCAGTGCTTCCCCCGCCGGACTAGCGGGATGGGGCGATGAGCAGTTCTTC
CDR3aa: CSASPAGLAGWGDEQFF

v_gene: TRBV11-2
d_gene: .
j_gene: TRBJ2-3
abundance: few
CDR3nt: TGTGCCAGCAGCAACGCCCGCGGCAGGGCGCAGTATTTT
CDR3aa: CASSNARGRAQYF

v_gene: TRBV6-4
d_gene: .
j_gene: TRBJ1-1
abundance: .
CDR3nt: TGTGCCAGCAGCCAGCAGGGGAGGTCCGATGAAGCTTTCTTT
CDR3aa: CASSQQGRSDEAFF

v_gene: TRBV20-1
d_gene: .
j_gene: TRBJ2-5
abundance: many
CDR3nt: TGCAGTGCTAGAGATCCCCGGCAGACAGAGACCCAGTACTTC
CDR3aa: CSARDPRQTETQYF

v_gene: TRBV5-1
d_gene: TRBD1
j_gene: TRBJ1-1
abundance: .
CDR3nt: TGCGCCAGCAGCTCCCCGTCGGACAGGGGGCATTATAACACTGAAGCTTTCTTT
CDR3aa: CASSSPSDRGHYNTEAFF

v_gene: TRBV9
d_gene: .
j_gene: TRBJ1-6
abundance: few
CDR3nt: TGTGCCAGCAGCGTAGAAGAAGGAGTGTCACCCCTCCACTTT
CDR3aa: CASSVEEGVSPLHF

v_gene: TRBV7-3
d_gene: TRBD2
j_gene: TRBJ2-3
abundance: few
CDR3nt: TGTGCCAGCAGCTTAGGGTCAGCGGGGAGGTCAGATACGCAGTATTTT
CDR3aa: CASSLGSAGRSDTQYF

v_gene: TRBV4-2
d_gene: TRBD1
j_gene: TRBJ1-5
abundance: .
CDR3nt: TGTGCCAGCAGCCACGATAAATTGGGACAGGGGGTTGGTCAGCCCCAGCATTTT
CDR3aa: CASSHDKLGQGVGQPQHF

v_gene: TRBV7-2
d_gene: .
j_gene: TRBJ1-4
abundance: .
CDR3nt: TGTGCCAGCAGCTCGATACGGGGCCCAGAAAAACTGTTTTTT
CDR3aa: CASSSIRGPEKLFF

v_gene: TRBV9
d_gene: .
j_gene: TRBJ2-7
abundance: .
CDR3nt: TGTGCCAGCAGCGTAGCTCCAACGGGGGACCACGAGCAGTACTTC
CDR3aa: CASSVAPTGDHEQYF

v_gene: TRBV7-2
d_gene: TRBD2
j_gene: TRBJ2-3
abundance: once
CDR3nt: TGTGCCACCGCGGAAGCGGCGGGAGTCGGGGATACGCAGTATTTT
CDR3aa: CATAEAAGVGDTQYF

v_gene: TRBV25-1
d_gene: .
j_gene: TRBJ1-2
abundance: few
CDR3nt: TGTGCCAGCAGTATGGAGGACACCCATGGCTACACCTTC
CDR3aa: CASSMEDTHGYTF

v_gene: TRBV7-9
d_gene: .
j_gene: TRBJ1-1
abundance: .
CDR3nt: TGTGCCAGCAGCCCCTTCGGACCGAACACTGAAGCTTTCTTT
CDR3aa: CASSPFGPNTEAFF